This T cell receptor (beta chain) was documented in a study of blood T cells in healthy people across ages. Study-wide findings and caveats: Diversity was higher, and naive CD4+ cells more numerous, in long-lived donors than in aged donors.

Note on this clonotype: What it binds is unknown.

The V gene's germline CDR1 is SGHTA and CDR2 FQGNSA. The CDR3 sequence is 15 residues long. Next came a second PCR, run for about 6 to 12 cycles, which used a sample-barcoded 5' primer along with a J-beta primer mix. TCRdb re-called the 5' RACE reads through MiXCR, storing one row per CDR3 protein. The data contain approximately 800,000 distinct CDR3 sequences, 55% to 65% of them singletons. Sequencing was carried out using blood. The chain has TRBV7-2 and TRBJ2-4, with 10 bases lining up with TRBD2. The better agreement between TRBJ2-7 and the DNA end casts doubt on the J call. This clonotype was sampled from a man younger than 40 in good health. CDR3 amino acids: CASKAGTSVYYEQYF. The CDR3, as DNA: TGTGCCAGCAAAGCCGGGACTAGCGTCTACTACGAGCAGTACTTC.